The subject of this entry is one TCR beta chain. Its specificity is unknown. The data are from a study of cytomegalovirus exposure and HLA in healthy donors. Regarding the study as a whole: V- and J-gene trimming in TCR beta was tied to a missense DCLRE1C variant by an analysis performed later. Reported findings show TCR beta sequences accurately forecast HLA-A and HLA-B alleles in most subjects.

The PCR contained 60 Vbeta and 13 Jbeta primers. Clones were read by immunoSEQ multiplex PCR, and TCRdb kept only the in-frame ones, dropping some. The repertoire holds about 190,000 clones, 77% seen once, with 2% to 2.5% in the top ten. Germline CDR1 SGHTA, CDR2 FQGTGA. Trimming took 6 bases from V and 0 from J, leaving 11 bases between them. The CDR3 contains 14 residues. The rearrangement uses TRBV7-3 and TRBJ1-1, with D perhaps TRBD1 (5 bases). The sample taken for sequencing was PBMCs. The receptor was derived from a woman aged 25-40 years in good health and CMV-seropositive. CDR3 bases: TGTGCCAGCAGACAGGACGGGCTGAACACTGAAGCTTTCTTT. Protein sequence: CASRQDGLNTEAFF.